This T cell receptor beta chain appears in the sequencing data of a study of blood T cell repertoires in COVID-19. Across the study: PBMCs, B-cell-depleted T cells, or T cells provided the cDNA or gDNA that made up the material.

This table comes from immunoSEQ multiplex PCR, and its TCRdb copy is limited to in-frame clones, with some not included. The repertoire holds roughly 250,000 clones, with 90% to 95% as singletons. Participants' reported clinical history set cohort assignment. Germline lookup yields CDR1 LGHDT and CDR2 YNNKEL (reference sequence). Trimming took 3 bases from V and 9 from J; bases not matched to a gene: 0. CDR3 length: 12 residues. The TCR sequence derives from a human donor in a cohort exposed to, infected with or recovered from COVID-19 (not recorded which). The donor label of this sample is uncertain. This chain links TRBV3-1 (or the pseudogene TRBV3-2) with TRBJ1-3; 9 bases align to TRBD1. Sequencing was performed on PBMCs or T cells enriched from blood (not recorded which). The CDR3 DNA sequence: TGTGCCAGCAGCCAGGGACAGGGCACCATATATTTT. It yields the protein CASSQGQGTIYF.